These 9 T cell receptor beta chains were sequenced from one sample in a study of blood T cell repertoires in COVID-19 (TCRdb year 2020). The protocol used for the library was the immunoSEQ multiplex PCR assay. TCRdb provides this immuneACCESS table in a form limited to in-frame rearrangements. Some clones are lacking; in checked studies, under half of them reflect an unresolved V gene, and why the rest are absent is not known. A total of tens of thousands of clones appear in this sample, about 80% of them only once. The ten largest account for around 24% of the sample. Material: peripheral blood. The receptors originated from a human donor with acute or convalescent COVID-19. The donor label of this sample is uncertain.

The V gene is TRBV19, the J gene TRBJ2-3; 10 bases agree with TRBD2. Germline CDR1 LNHDA, CDR2 SQIVND (reference sequence). Trimming took 5 bases from V and 6 from J; bases not matched to a gene: 5. The CDR3 contains 14 residues. CDR3 in DNA: TGTGCCAGTAGTGCACTAGCGGGGCGGGATACGCAGTATTTT. Residues: CASSALAGRDTQYF. The full variable domain, completed using reference TRBV19 and TRBJ2-3, is DGGITQSPKYLFRKEGQNVTLSCEQNLNHDAMYWYRQDPGQGLRLIYYSQIVNDFQKGDIAEGYSVSREKKESFPLTVTSAQKNPTAFYLCASSALAGRDTQYFGPGTRLTVL.

The chain has TRBV5-1 and TRBJ2-7; 9 bases align to TRBD1. CDR3 length: 13 amino acids. Germline-derived CDR1 and CDR2 are SGHRS and YFSETQ. The J segment lost 6 bases and the V segment lost 3 bases, leaving 4 bases of the junction unmatched. The CDR3 DNA sequence: TGCGCCAGCAGCTGGAACAGGGGGCTCGAGCAGTACTTC. It codes for CASSWNRGLEQYF.

This clone was picked up one time. The chain is built from TRBV18 and TRBJ2-1; the match to TRBD2 covers 10 bases. Germline CDR1 reads KGHSH; CDR2 reads LQKENI. V lost 2 bases and J lost 0; bases outside the gene matches: 1. This CDR3 contains 16 residues. The CDR3 DNA follows: TGTGCCAGCTCACCAACTAGCGGGAACTCCTACAATGAGCAGTTCTTC. Its translation is CASSPTSGNSYNEQFF.

V usage is TRBV27 and J usage is TRBJ2-7; 7 nucleotides line up with TRBD2. Germline V CDR1 and CDR2: MNHEY, SMNVEV (reference sequence). The CDR3 is made up of 14 amino acids. Losses at the gene ends were 3 bases for V and 3 bases for J; bases not matched to a gene: 5. Here the CDR3 DNA reads TGTGCCAGCAGTTTTCGGGGAGGGTACTACGAGCAGTACTTC. Protein sequence: CASSFRGGYYEQYF.

The CDR3 reads CATSDSTMATQYF. DNA of the CDR3: TGTGCCACCAGTGATTCCACGATGGCGACCCAGTACTTC. The chain recombines TRBV24-1 with TRBJ2-5, with D hard to call. This CDR3 region has 13 residues. Germline CDR1 and CDR2: KGHDR and SFDVKD. Trimming removed 2 bases at V and 7 bases at J, with 10 bases between.

This chain links TRBV19 with TRBJ2-1; 9 nucleotides match TRBD1. Germline CDR1 is LNHDA and CDR2 is SQIVND (reference sequence). The CDR3 has 15 amino acids. Trimming took 3 bases from V and 4 from J; bases not matched to a gene: 4. The CDR3 DNA reads TGTGCCAGTAGTATTTCGGGACAGGGATACAATGAGCAGTTCTTC. It specifies CASSISGQGYNEQFF.

V usage is TRBV5-4 and J usage is TRBJ1-1; a weak D match, TRBD1 (6 bases). The V end lost 4 bases, the J end lost 1 base, and 14 bases lay between the germline ends. The CDR3 has 15 residues. Germline-derived CDR1 and CDR2 are SGHNT and YYREEE (reference sequence). The CDR3, as DNA: TGTGCCAGCAGCAGCGACCCGGGACAGAACACTGAAGCTTTCTTT. This sequence encodes CASSSDPGQNTEAFF.

The chain links TRBV6-4 to TRBJ1-5, with TRBD1 matching over 7 bases. V was clipped by 1 base and J by 0 bases; unmatched bases: 6. This CDR3 has 17 residues. Germline values: CDR1 MRHNA, CDR2 SNTAGT. The CDR3 loop is CASSDFRQGLSNQPQHF. CDR3 nucleotide sequence: TGTGCCAGCAGTGACTTCAGACAGGGACTTAGCAATCAGCCCCAGCATTTT.

The chain carries TRBV4-1 and TRBJ2-7; maybe TRBD1 (7 bases). Trimming left V 4 bases short and J 5 bases short, with 18 bases between. In germline, CDR1 is MGHRA, CDR2 YSYEKL. The CDR3 runs to 15 residues. The CDR3 DNA sequence: TGCGCCAGCAGCCCGTACCACAGGGGAGGTAACGAGCAGTACTTC. Translated: CASSPYHRGGNEQYF.